What follows are 18 T cell receptor beta chains derived from one specimen sequenced in a study of cytomegalovirus exposure and HLA in healthy donors. In the PCR, 60 Vbeta and 13 Jbeta primers were used. Measured with immunoSEQ multiplex PCR; TCRdb has only the in-frame clones, and not every one. The sample consists of a few hundred thousand clones, about 89% of them appearing once. Sequencing used PBMCs. The receptors stem from a woman under 30 in good health and CMV-seronegative.

This chain connects TRBV6-6 to TRBJ2-7, with 11 positions matching TRBD2. Losses at the gene ends were 6 bases for V and 6 bases for J; bases not matched to a gene: 13. The CDR3 is made up of 16 amino acids. Germline V gene sequence: CDR1 MNHNY, CDR2 SVGAGI (reference sequence). CDR3: CASSTLSGRALFEQYF. The CDR3 nucleotides are TGTGCCAGCAGCACACTTAGCGGGAGGGCCCTTTTCGAGCAGTACTTC.

This clone was counted between two and nine times. The chain carries TRBV5-4 and TRBJ2-4; D is uncertain. V dropped 6 bases and J dropped 4 bases, with 17 bases sitting between them. The CDR3 length is 15 residues. Germline CDR1 reads SGHNT; CDR2 reads YYREEE (reference sequence). In DNA form, the CDR3 reads TGTGCCAGCACTTCTGATACGGAGCAAAAAAACATTCAGTACTTC. The encoded protein is CASTSDTEQKNIQYF.

The chain combines TRBV9 with TRBJ2-5; 16 bases are shared with TRBD2. The CDR3 sequence is 16 residues long. Germline values: CDR1 SGDLS, CDR2 YYNGEE. With 3 bases clipped from V and 6 bases from J, the junction kept 5 bases outside the gene matches. CDR3 region: CASSAGTSGGAKTQYF. In DNA, the CDR3 is TGTGCCAGCAGCGCGGGGACTAGCGGGGGGGCGAAGACCCAGTACTTC.

V and J are TRBV7-9 and TRBJ2-5; TRBD2 might be the D (5 bases). CDR1 SEHNR and CDR2 FQNEAQ come from the germline V gene (reference sequence). V was trimmed by 0 bases and J by 6 bases, leaving 11 bases between them. The CDR3 extends over 14 amino acids. Here the CDR3 reads CASSLAGARQTQYF. DNA of the CDR3: TGTGCCAGCAGCTTAGCGGGAGCCCGCCAGACCCAGTACTTC.

The rearrangement links TRBV9 to TRBJ2-7, with D possibly matching TRBD1 (6 bases). From germline, CDR1 is SGDLS and CDR2 YYNGEE. CDR3 length: 15 amino acids. V lost 0 bases, J lost 3 bases, and 13 bases lay in between. The CDR3 loop is CASSVATGHLYEQYF. For the CDR3, the DNA is TGTGCCAGCAGCGTAGCTACGGGACACCTCTACGAGCAGTACTTC.

V gene TRBV29-1 combines with J gene TRBJ2-1, with TRBD2 matching 11 bases. The V gene's germline CDR1 is SQVTM and CDR2 ANQGSEA. This CDR3 comprises 14 residues. Unmatched junction bases numbered 1, after V lost 2 bases and J lost 4 bases. For the CDR3, the DNA is TGCAGCGTTGAACCTAGCGGGAGGTACAATGAGCAGTTCTTC. This codes for CSVEPSGRYNEQFF.

The CDR3 sequence: CASSSIQGTAGGYTF. CDR3 nucleotides: TGTGCCAGCAGTTCGATACAGGGGACGGCGGGTGGCTACACCTTC. The chain joins TRBV11-2 to TRBJ1-2; 7 nucleotides align to TRBD1. The ends lost 6 bases at V and 7 bases at J; junction bases unmatched: 14. This CDR3 is 15 amino acids long. Germline CDR1 SGHAT, CDR2 FQNNGV.

The V call is TRBV18, the J call TRBJ1-1; D possibly corresponds to TRBD1 (6 bases). The ends were cut back, 4 bases at V and 4 bases at J, with 13 bases in the middle. The CDR3 contains 14 residues. Germline V gives CDR1 KGHSH, CDR2 LQKENI. CDR3 coding DNA: TGTGCCAGCTCACTAGACACAGGGCCCACTGAAGCTTTCTTT. Translation gives CASSLDTGPTEAFF.

The V call is TRBV10-1, the J call TRBJ2-7; D not certain. The germline CDR1 and CDR2 sequences are WNHNN and SYGVQD (reference sequence). The CDR3 covers 13 residues. Trimming pared 6 bases from V and 3 bases from J, leaving 12 bases between. The CDR3 sequence is CASRPKRHYEQYF. Here the CDR3 DNA reads TGCGCCAGCAGACCGAAAAGACACTACGAGCAGTACTTC.

The chain recombines TRBV5-1 with TRBJ2-7, with D perhaps TRBD2 (6 bases). Trimming removed 4 bases from V and 1 base from J, with 9 bases in between. CDR3 length: 13 amino acids. Germline V lookup: CDR1 SGHRS, CDR2 YFSETQ. The CDR3 region is CASSAGRSYEQYF. As DNA, the CDR3 is TGCGCCAGCAGCGCGGGACGGTCCTACGAGCAGTACTTC. The entire variable domain, with the rest obtained from reference TRBV5-1 and TRBJ2-7, is as follows: KAGVTQTPRYLIKTRGQQVTLSCSPISGHRSVSWYQQTPGQGLQFLFEYFSETQRNKGNFPGRFSGRQFSNSRSEMNVSTLELGDSALYLCASSAGRSYEQYFGPGTRLTVT.

The V and J genes are TRBV19 and TRBJ2-7, with 7 bases fitting TRBD1. The germline V gene encodes CDR1 LNHDA and CDR2 SQIVND (reference sequence). This CDR3 is built from 13 residues. Unmatched junction bases numbered 5, after V lost 5 bases and J lost 4 bases. CDR3 sequence: CASSSDRRYEQYF. The CDR3 region has the DNA TGTGCCAGTAGTTCGGACAGGAGGTACGAGCAGTACTTC.

This chain joins TRBV11-3 and TRBJ2-5; maybe TRBD2 (7 bases). Germline V gene data show CDR1 as SGHNT and CDR2 as YENEEA. The CDR3 consists of 14 residues. The ends were cut back, 5 bases at V and 4 bases at J, with 14 bases in the middle. CDR3 DNA sequence: TGTGCCAGCAGCCAGATGGGGGGGGCAGAGACCCAGTACTTC. Amino acid sequence: CASSQMGGAETQYF.

The chain has TRBV18 and TRBJ2-7, with 8 bases matching TRBD1. J lost 6 bases, V lost 1 base, and 11 bases had no gene match. Looked up from germline, CDR1 is KGHSH and CDR2 is LQKENI. The CDR3 extends over 16 amino acids. CDR3 nucleotide sequence: TGTGCCAGCTCACCACGGGGTGAGACAGGGGCTCGCGAGCAGTACTTC. Residues: CASSPRGETGAREQYF.

V and J are TRBV7-9 and TRBJ1-1; 7 bases are a match to TRBD1. This CDR3 spans 15 amino acids. Germline V gene lookup returns CDR1 SEHNR and CDR2 FQNEAQ (reference sequence). Germline trimming cut 6 bases from V and 1 base from J; bases unmatched to any gene: 8. The CDR3 nucleotides are TGTGCCAGCAGAAAATACAGGGGTACGAACACTGAAGCTTTCTTT. It encodes CASRKYRGTNTEAFF.

The chain combines TRBV6-5 with TRBJ2-7; TRBD2 matches 9 bases. V shed 0 bases and J 2 bases; nucleotides not matched to a gene: 2. Germline V gives CDR1 MNHEY, CDR2 SVGAGI. The CDR3 has 15 residues. The CDR3 coding sequence is TGTGCCAGCAGTTACTCGGCGGGGGGGCCCTACGAGCAGTACTTC. Translation gives CASSYSAGGPYEQYF.

J is TRBJ1-2 and V is TRBV14, with a possible D match to TRBD1 (5 bases). The CDR3 totals 15 residues. Trimming pared 11 bases from V and 1 base from J, leaving 20 bases between. Germline V gene sequence: CDR1 SGHDN, CDR2 FVKESK. CDR3 sequence (DNA): TGTGCCTCTGCCGTTTGGGGCGAAAATAACTATGGCTACACCTTC. Amino acids: CASAVWGENNYGYTF.

This clone was seen a handful of times. V usage is TRBV5-6 and J usage is TRBJ1-1; 7 nucleotides agree with TRBD1. Germline CDR1 SGHDT, CDR2 YYEEEE. After removal of 0 bases from V and 3 bases from J, the junction contained 8 bases not matched to a gene. The CDR3 covers 16 residues. CDR3 coding DNA: TGTGCCAGCAGCTTGGGGTACAGGGGTAGGGACACTGAAGCTTTCTTT. Translation: CASSLGYRGRDTEAFF.

The V call is TRBV4-1, the J call TRBJ2-5, with 7 bases fitting TRBD2. The CDR3 spans 16 residues. CDR1 and CDR2 from the germline V gene are MGHRA and YSYEKL. J was trimmed by 5 bases and V by 0 bases; bases with no gene match: 9. CDR3 bases: TGCGCCAGCAGCCAAGAGGTGCGGGAGTTTGGGGAGACCCAGTACTTC. This gives the protein CASSQEVREFGETQYF.